This T cell receptor beta chain was observed in a study of cytomegalovirus exposure and HLA in healthy donors. TCRdb keeps only in-frame clones here, not all; method: immunoSEQ multiplex PCR. The sample yields about 140,000 clones, approximately 87% seen once. Study findings and constraints: It was fewer than 200 TCR beta chains that were listed as cytomegalovirus-associated.

Points on this clone: What it binds is unknown.

Trimming removed 1 base at V and 6 bases at J, with 13 bases between. This CDR3 is built from 14 residues. Germline-derived CDR1 and CDR2 are SGHNT and YYREEE (reference sequence). The chain links TRBV5-4 to TRBJ1-2; no reliable D call. The source is a man aged 18 to 30 in good health and CMV-seronegative. The specimen was PBMCs. CDR3 in DNA: TGTGCCAGCAGCTTGACCTCCGAACGAGATGGCTACACCTTC. Translation: CASSLTSERDGYTF.